Shown below are 26 T cell receptor beta chains from a single sample sequenced in a study of CD8 T cells in Susac syndrome. Reverse transcription used roughly 0.45 to 1 ug RNA and random hexamers. MiXCR, run by TCRdb on the immunoSEQ multiplex PCR reads, gives a single entry per CDR3 protein. The sample holds 95,000 to 150,000 distinct CDR3 sequences, 96% seen once. The source material was CD4+ T cells from PBMCs. The origin of the receptors is a human donor with Susac syndrome.

The chain joins TRBV20-1 to TRBJ1-1; D possibly corresponds to TRBD1 (5 bases). CDR1 and CDR2 from the germline V gene are DFQATT and SNEGSKA (reference sequence). CDR3 size: 12 residues. Trimming left V 5 bases short and J 10 bases short, with 17 bases between. CDR3 coding DNA: TGCAGTGCTTCTCAGGGAACGGTGGGAGCTTTCTTT. As protein: CSASQGTVGAFF.

The V and J genes are TRBV7-2 and TRBJ2-1; 7 bases are a match to TRBD1. The germline CDR1 and CDR2 sequences are SGHTA and FQGNSA. The junction had 1 base not matched to a gene; V was cut back by 2 bases and J by 6 bases. The CDR3 extends over 13 amino acids. The CDR3 sequence is CASSLTGVNEQFF. Written as DNA, the CDR3 is TGTGCCAGCAGCTTAACAGGGGTCAATGAGCAGTTCTTC.

The CDR3 nucleotides read TGTGCCAGCAGCCGTGCCGGGACAGGGGGAGAGACCCAGTACTTC. Translated, it gives CASSRAGTGGETQYF. The rearrangement uses TRBV7-2 and TRBJ2-5; TRBD1 matches 11 bases. This CDR3 is 15 amino acids long. V was clipped by 5 bases and J by 4 bases; unmatched bases: 6. The germline gives CDR1 SGHTA, CDR2 FQGNSA.

The chain is built from TRBV12-3 or TRBV12-4 and TRBJ2-5, with 7 positions matching TRBD2. Trimming removed 5 bases from V and 4 bases from J; junction bases left unmatched: 10. The CDR3 spans 15 residues. The CDR3 loop reads CASSPSVGRAETQYF. The CDR3 coding sequence is TGTGCCAGCAGTCCCTCGGTTGGGAGGGCAGAGACCCAGTACTTC.

The chain carries TRBV18 and TRBJ1-1; maybe TRBD1 (5 bases). Germline V CDR1 and CDR2: KGHSH, LQKENI. With 5 bases removed from V and 3 bases from J, the gap between germline ends came to 13 bases. The CDR3 is made up of 14 amino acids. The CDR3 sequence is CASSGDSGDTEAFF. CDR3 nucleotides: TGTGCCAGCTCAGGGGACTCGGGGGACACTGAAGCTTTCTTT.

The chain is built from TRBV6-5 and TRBJ2-7; D is undetermined. The germline V gene has CDR1 MNHEY and CDR2 SVGAGI. V was clipped by 5 bases and J by 5 bases, with 7 bases between them. This CDR3 has 11 residues. CDR3 sequence reads: CASSRGDEQYF. CDR3 nucleotides: TGTGCCAGCAGTCGTGGGGACGAGCAGTACTTC.

The V and J genes are TRBV9 and TRBJ1-2; the D is unclear. Trimming stripped 6 bases from V and 8 bases from J, with 20 bases between. The length of the CDR3 is 14 residues. Germline V CDR1 and CDR2: SGDLS, YYNGEE. The CDR3 DNA reads as TGTGCCAGCAACAGAGGGTTCTTGGAGGCCGGCTACACCTTC. This translates into CASNRGFLEAGYTF.

The rearrangement uses TRBV7-2 and TRBJ2-1; TRBD2 might be the D (6 bases). Germline values: CDR1 SGHTA, CDR2 FQGNSA. V was shortened by 8 bases and J by 0 bases, with 14 bases between the two germline ends. The CDR3 is 15 residues long. CDR3 nucleotide sequence: TGTGCCAGCTCCCGGGAGCGGAGCTCCTACAATGAGCAGTTCTTC. This translates into CASSRERSSYNEQFF.

This clonotype was counted a single time. This chain connects TRBV2 to TRBJ2-1; 11 positions agree with TRBD2. With V trimmed by 5 bases and J by 10 bases, 7 bases remained unmatched. The CDR3 is made up of 14 amino acids. CDR1 and CDR2 (germline): SNHLY, FYNNEI. The CDR3 nucleotides are TGTGCCAGCAGTATAGCGGGAGGGGCTTTAGAGCAGTTCTTC. Protein sequence: CASSIAGGALEQFF.

The gene calls are TRBV5-1 and TRBJ2-3, with D maybe TRBD2 (6 bases). CDR1 is SGHRS, CDR2 YFSETQ, per germline. Trimming left V 2 bases short and J 4 bases short, with 14 bases between. This CDR3 spans 15 amino acids. The CDR3 region is CASSFAGYGADTQYF. The DNA of the CDR3 is TGCGCCAGCAGCTTCGCGGGGTACGGCGCAGATACGCAGTATTTT.

The chain couples TRBV20-1 to TRBJ2-5; no clear D gene. The germline V gene has CDR1 DFQATT and CDR2 SNEGSKA (reference sequence). Trimming pared 5 bases from V and 5 bases from J, leaving 24 bases between. The CDR3 covers 16 residues. For the CDR3, the DNA is TGCAGTGCTCGTCCCGACGGACGGGCCGGTGTGGAGACCCAGTACTTC. This gives the protein CSARPDGRAGVETQYF.

V and J are TRBV24-1 and TRBJ2-1; possible D gene TRBD1, 6 bases. Between the trimmed V and J ends, which lost 8 bases and 5 bases, there was a span of 15 bases. Germline V gene data show CDR1 as KGHDR and CDR2 as SFDVKD. The CDR3 runs to 14 residues. The CDR3 DNA is TGTGCCACCACGGACGGGAAGGGGGACAATGAGCAGTTCTTC. Protein product: CATTDGKGDNEQFF.

This chain joins TRBV5-1 and TRBJ2-1; 9 nucleotides agree with TRBD2. From germline, CDR1 is SGHRS and CDR2 YFSETQ. CDR3 length: 15 residues. With V trimmed by 0 bases and J by 7 bases, 5 bases remained unmatched. The CDR3 DNA sequence: TGCGCCAGCAGCTTGGAGGGTAGCGGGAGTAATGAGCAGTTCTTC. It codes for CASSLEGSGSNEQFF.

This chain links TRBV25-1 with TRBJ2-5; TRBD1 matches at 9 bases. There are 16 residues in the CDR3. Trimming took 2 bases from V and 3 from J; bases not matched to a gene: 7. Germline V gene sequence: CDR1 MGHDK, CDR2 SYGVNS. The CDR3 bases are TGTGCCAGCAGTGAAAGCACAGGGGGCGAAAAAGAGACCCAGTACTTC. Translation gives CASSESTGGEKETQYF.

J is TRBJ2-3 and V is TRBV5-4; perhaps TRBD1 as D (6 bases). Trimming pared 1 base from V and 1 base from J, leaving 16 bases between. The CDR3 is 17 amino acids. In germline, CDR1 is SGHNT, CDR2 YYREEE (reference sequence). The CDR3, as DNA: TGTGCCAGCAGCTTGACCTCAACAGGGCCCCGCACAGATACGCAGTATTTT. Encoded protein: CASSLTSTGPRTDTQYF.

This rearrangement joins TRBV29-1 to TRBJ1-2; D ambiguous. The CDR3 sequence is 12 residues long. Germline assignment: CDR1 SQVTM and CDR2 ANQGSEA. V was pared by 7 bases and J by 8 bases, with 17 bases between. The CDR3 loop is CSAGQEGGGYTF. CDR3 in DNA: TGCAGCGCCGGTCAGGAGGGAGGCGGCTACACCTTC.

This chain connects TRBV3-1 to TRBJ1-5; D not resolved. The CDR3 is 14 amino acids. The germline V and J ends were trimmed by 4 bases and 2 bases, with 9 bases remaining between them. Germline values: CDR1 LGHDT, CDR2 YNNKEL (reference sequence). The CDR3 nucleotides are TGTGCCAGCAGCCCCACACACGGCAATCAGCCCCAGCATTTT. It translates to CASSPTHGNQPQHF.

The rearrangement uses TRBV5-1 and TRBJ1-5; TRBD1 matches at 11 bases. The J segment lost 4 bases and the V segment lost 5 bases, leaving 5 bases of the junction unmatched. This CDR3 comprises 15 residues. Germline CDR1 is SGHRS and CDR2 is YFSETQ. The DNA of the CDR3 is TGCGCCAGCAGATATGGGACAGGGGGAAATCAGCCCCAGCATTTT. This gives the protein CASRYGTGGNQPQHF.

The CDR3 sequence is CAWRRGRDEKLFF. In DNA, the CDR3 is TGTGCCTGGAGAAGGGGGCGTGATGAAAAACTGTTTTTT. The V call is TRBV30, the J call TRBJ1-4, with 7 positions matching TRBD1. Per the germline V gene, CDR1 is GTSNPN and CDR2 is SVGIG (reference sequence). V trimming: 3 bases; J trimming: 6 bases; junction bases outside the gene matches: 4. This CDR3 spans 13 amino acids.

The chain has TRBV2 and TRBJ1-4; unclear D gene. Germline CDR1 reads SNHLY; CDR2 reads FYNNEI. The CDR3 consists of 14 residues. V was clipped by 4 bases and J by 0 bases, with 6 bases between them. CDR3 coding DNA: TGTGCCAGCAGTGCAATGACAACTAATGAAAAACTGTTTTTT. It yields the protein CASSAMTTNEKLFF.

This chain joins TRBV10-2 and TRBJ2-6, with TRBD1 identical over 8 bases. J lost 2 bases, V lost 9 bases, and 3 bases had no gene match. The germline CDR1 and CDR2 sequences are WSHSY and SAAADI. The CDR3 totals 14 residues. The CDR3 here is CASTGGTGANVLTF. CDR3 DNA sequence: TGCGCCAGTACAGGGGGTACTGGGGCCAACGTCCTGACTTTC.

V is TRBV4-1 and J is TRBJ2-3; TRBD1 matches at 7 bases. This CDR3 contains 15 residues. The V gene's germline CDR1 is MGHRA and CDR2 YSYEKL. J lost 1 base, V lost 3 bases, and 4 bases had no gene match. In DNA form, the CDR3 reads TGCGCCAGCAGCCAGGCCGGGACAGGCACAGATACGCAGTATTTT. This gives the protein CASSQAGTGTDTQYF.

For the CDR3, the DNA is TGTGCCAGCAGCGTAGGAGGGAAGGGGGAGCTGTTTTTT. Amino acids: CASSVGGKGELFF. The chain has TRBV9 and TRBJ2-2; a weak D match, TRBD2 (5 bases). Germline lookup yields CDR1 SGDLS and CDR2 YYNGEE. V was cut by 0 bases and J by 8 bases, with 8 bases left in between. The CDR3 covers 13 residues.

The gene calls are TRBV5-1 and TRBJ2-1; D call uncertain. Trimming took off 4 bases at V and 0 bases at J, with 14 bases between the two ends. CDR1 is SGHRS, CDR2 YFSETQ, per germline. The CDR3 consists of 16 residues. DNA of the CDR3: TGCGCCAGCAGCCCCCGACCGCAGAGCTCCTACAATGAGCAGTTCTTC. Translated, it gives CASSPRPQSSYNEQFF.

The chain recombines TRBV29-1 with TRBJ2-1; 7 positions agree with TRBD2. Trimming cost V 5 bases and J 5 bases; bases outside gene matches: 12. From germline, CDR1 is SQVTM and CDR2 ANQGSEA. There are 15 residues in the CDR3. CDR3 bases: TGCAGCGTTTGGTTCTTACTAGCGAGGGACAATGAGCAGTTCTTC. As protein: CSVWFLLARDNEQFF.

A single count supports this clonotype. The chain links TRBV25-1 to TRBJ2-7, with D possibly TRBD2 on 6 matching bases. The germline gives CDR1 MGHDK, CDR2 SYGVNS. V lost 4 bases and J lost 3, with 13 bases in between. CDR3 length: 14 residues. As DNA, the CDR3 is TGTGCCAGCAGTGTCCGGGGGTTCTACTACGAGCAGTACTTC. Translated: CASSVRGFYYEQYF.